This T cell receptor beta chain was documented in a study of T cell responses to AZD1222 COVID-19 vaccine (dated by TCRdb to 2020 to 2023). As for the study more broadly: TCR sequencing was performed for 230 to 250 trial participants, of whom 200 to 210 were given two doses of AZD1222 and some 26 were given two doses of MenACWY control vaccine. Enrollment into the trials was organized by age into subgroups of 18-55, 56-69 and 70-plus years, and those subgroups contained 148, 28 and 57 TCR-sequenced participants, respectively.

With regard to this clone: The clone's antigen remains unknown. No qualities accompany the bases; no much larger clone lies one base away.

The paper's findings and limits, for the study overall: Conclusions about previously exposed vaccinees are limited, since just 5 to 7 AZD1222 recipients were seropositive for SARS-CoV-2 at baseline. After two AZD1222 doses, spike-specific TCR breadth and depth were significantly higher than at day 0 and than in MenACWY recipients. No day 14 peak-response samples were available, so repertoires were characterized only after the peak T cell response. The vaccine-associated CD4 TCRs covered the entire spike protein, and the dominant responses fell in regions 160-218 and 743-854. The 56-69-year group was small, and its depth increase did not reach significance, likely because of low power. Participants were mostly white British, with more females than males. The authors suggested clonal diversity may have been underestimated. Reportedly, almost half of the unique spike-specific TCRs recognized epitopes lying outside the regions that are mutated in the B.1.351 and B.1.1.7 variants.

The sample's time point label, decoded: baseline before first vaccination. The meaning of the sample's treatment or condition label: meningococcal conjugate vaccine given as trial control. Samples from vaccinated people were obtained from the UK trials COV001 and COV002, which included a single-blind randomized controlled phase 2/3 trial of AZD1222 (ChAdOx1 nCoV-19) in healthy adults. For TCRbeta chain sequencing, PBMC samples were collected from trial participants at day 0 and at day 28 after the second dose. Its CDR3 holds 17 amino acids, cysteine through phenylalanine. Only CDR3 DNA remains: 51 bases, in frame from the first base. The germline V gene gives CDR1 as KGHDR and CDR2 as SFDVKD. Germline trimming amounts to 3 bases on V and 3 bases on J, with 9 as the count of junction bases outside the gene matches. The CDR3 regions of human TCRbeta chains were subjected to immunosequencing. In the source study's methods: TCRs in the repertoires were matched against a reference library of SARS-CoV-2-specific TCRs that had been generated with the MIRA antigen-specificity platform. Breadth was defined as the fraction of unique TCRs that were SARS-CoV-2-associated. Depth was defined as the fraction of total T cells that were SARS-CoV-2-associated. Using the MIRA data, each spike-specific TCR was mapped to the spike region that the TCR reacts to and placed in a CD4 or CD8 class. Log10-transformed breadth and depth values were compared by one-way ANOVA with Sidak's multiple comparisons tests. The source is immuneACCESS, and TCRdb retained only in-frame sequences with V and J called. Part of the clones is not carried over; for the studies checked, unresolved V genes explain less than half of this, and the remainder is unexplained. The V and J calls and the clone size are those of that table, but D and trimming were determined from the DNA. Across this sample there are approximately 120,000 clones, with 70% to 90% seen only once. Of the sample, roughly 12% falls within the top ten clones.

The TCR was taken from an adult in good health. This sequence uses TRBV24-1 and TRBJ2-4; the junction holds 8 bases that match TRBD1. The starting material was peripheral blood, obtained on day 0 of MenACWY control vaccination. The CDR3 protein is CATSDGLQGAVKNIQYF. Read as DNA, the sequence is TGTGCCACCAGTGATGGGCTTCAGGGGGCGGTCAAAAACATTCAGTACTTC.